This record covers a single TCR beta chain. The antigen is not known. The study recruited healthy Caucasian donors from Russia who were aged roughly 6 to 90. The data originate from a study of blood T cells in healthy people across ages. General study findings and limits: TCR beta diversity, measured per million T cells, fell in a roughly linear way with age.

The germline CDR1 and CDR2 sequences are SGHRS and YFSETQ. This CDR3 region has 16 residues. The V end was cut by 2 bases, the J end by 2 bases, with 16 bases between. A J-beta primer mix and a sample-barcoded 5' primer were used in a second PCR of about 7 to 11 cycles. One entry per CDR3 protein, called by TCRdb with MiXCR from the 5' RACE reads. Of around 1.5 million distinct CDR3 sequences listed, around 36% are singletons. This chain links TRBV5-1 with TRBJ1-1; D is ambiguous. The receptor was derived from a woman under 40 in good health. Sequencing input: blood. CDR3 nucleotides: TGCGCCAGCAGCTTAGGATCCAGCACGATAAACACTGAAGCTTTCTTT. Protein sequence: CASSLGSSTINTEAFF.